The 23 T cell receptor beta chains reported below all come from one sample, sequenced in a study of identical twins. One entry per CDR3 protein results from TCRdb running MiXCR on the 5' RACE reads. The table shows over 250,000 distinct CDR3 sequences, with roughly 9.7% occurring only once. The sample was also linked to a second study, of yellow fever vaccine responses in identical twins.

The specimen was CD8+ T cells sorted from blood. These receptors all stem from a woman under 30 in good health.

The table lists this clonotype with many counts. The chain recombines TRBV29-1 with TRBJ2-3, with 12 bases lining up with TRBD2. Germline values: CDR1 SQVTM, CDR2 ANQGSEA. V dropped 3 bases and J dropped 3; count of bases not matched to a gene: 4. The CDR3 runs to 15 residues. This chain's CDR3 is CSVDLGLAGTDTQYF. In nucleotides, the CDR3 is TGCAGCGTTGACCTAGGACTAGCGGGAACAGATACGCAGTATTTT.

This chain uses TRBV10-3 with TRBJ2-5; the match to TRBD2 covers 7 bases. CDR3 size: 14 residues. Germline V gene sequence: CDR1 ENHRY, CDR2 SYGVKD. V lost 2 bases, J lost 3 bases, and 3 bases stayed unmatched. In DNA form, the CDR3 reads TGTGCCATCAGTGAGGTGGGGGGGAAAGAGACCCAGTACTTC. It is translated as CAISEVGGKETQYF.

This clonotype occurred a few times. The gene calls are TRBV20-1 and TRBJ1-1, with 9 bases fitting TRBD1. Germline CDR1 DFQATT, CDR2 SNEGSKA (reference sequence). CDR3 length: 12 amino acids. The CDR3 loop is CRGDRANTEAFF. The CDR3 nucleotides are TGCAGGGGGGACAGGGCGAACACTGAAGCTTTCTTT.

This chain joins TRBV20-1 and TRBJ1-6; a possible D gene is TRBD1 (6 bases). Germline CDR1 reads DFQATT; CDR2 reads SNEGSKA (reference sequence). V was shortened by 6 bases and J by 0 bases, with 15 bases between the two germline ends. The CDR3 totals 16 residues. CDR3 protein: CSAIKGGSSYNSPLHF. For the CDR3, the DNA is TGCAGTGCCATCAAAGGGGGGAGCTCCTATAATTCACCCCTCCACTTT.

This clonotype was seen only a few times. The chain links TRBV12-3 or TRBV12-4 to TRBJ2-1, with TRBD2 matching over 9 bases. The CDR3 extends over 11 amino acids. V lost 6 bases to trimming and J lost 15 bases; unmatched junction nucleotides: 6. This chain's CDR3 is CASSPGTSWFF. The CDR3 DNA is TGTGCCAGCAGCCCCGGGACTAGCTGGTTCTTC.

The chain has TRBV12-3 or TRBV12-4 and TRBJ2-7, with TRBD2 identical over 12 bases. V was clipped by 2 bases and J by 5 bases; unmatched bases: 10. This CDR3 is built from 17 residues. In nucleotides, the CDR3 is TGTGCCAGCAGTTTACCCCTGACTAGCGGGAGTATCAACGAGCAGTACTTC. It translates to CASSLPLTSGSINEQYF.

This clonotype was seen repeatedly, ten times or more. The V gene is TRBV12-3 or TRBV12-4, the J gene TRBJ2-2, with D uncertain. The V and J ends lost 3 bases and 7 bases respectively, with 12 bases between them. The CDR3 covers 14 residues. CDR3 DNA: TGTGCCAGCAGTTTCAGTCTCGCGAGCGGGGAGCTGTTTTTT. Its translation: CASSFSLASGELFF.

This clonotype was detected ten times or more. The CDR3 sequence: CASSVRDVRSPLHF. The CDR3 region has the DNA TGTGCCAGCAGTGTAAGGGACGTGAGGTCACCCCTCCACTTT. V is TRBV2 and J is TRBJ1-6; D is perhaps TRBD1 (5 bases). The germline CDR1 and CDR2 sequences are SNHLY and FYNNEI. V was pared by 4 bases and J by 10 bases, with 14 bases between. The CDR3 is 14 residues long.

This clonotype was detected a few times. V gene TRBV29-1 combines with J gene TRBJ2-7, with 9 bases aligning to TRBD2. The CDR3 covers 14 residues. Germline values: CDR1 SQVTM, CDR2 ANQGSEA. After removal of 5 bases from V and 0 bases from J, the junction contained 5 bases not matched to a gene. The DNA of the CDR3 is TGCAGCGTTCTGACTAGCGGTATCTCCTACGAGCAGTACTTC. This sequence encodes CSVLTSGISYEQYF.

This clonotype was recorded at least ten times. V usage is TRBV12-3 or TRBV12-4 and J usage is TRBJ2-1; maybe TRBD2 (5 bases). The V gene lost 1 base and the J gene lost 0 bases, with 13 bases spanning the gap. The CDR3 spans 17 residues. DNA for the CDR3: TGTGCCAGCAGTTTAGTGGATAGCGCGAGCTCCTACAATGAGCAGTTCTTC. Translated: CASSLVDSASSYNEQFF.

This clonotype was detected many times. This chain links TRBV24-1 with TRBJ2-1; D unclear. This CDR3 region has 13 residues. With 0 bases removed from V and 10 bases from J, the gap between germline ends came to 9 bases. Per germline, CDR1 KGHDR and CDR2 SFDVKD. The CDR3 nucleotides are TGTGCCACCAGTGATTTGCGAGTGGGGGAGCAGTTCTTC. As protein: CATSDLRVGEQFF.

In regard to this clonotype: The junction shows a germline mismatch at one end, possibly a read error. This chain uses TRBV6-4 with TRBJ2-3; weak D call: TRBD2 (5 bases). The CDR3 is made up of 18 amino acids. Germline CDR1 reads MRHNA; CDR2 reads SNTAGT. The CDR3 is CASRDSTRGLSIRDTQYF. The CDR3 nucleotides read TGTGCCAGCAGAGACTCGACCCGTGGACTTTCCATTCGAGATACGCAGTATTTT.

This clonotype was seen at least ten times. The CDR3 sequence is CATSGGYEQYF. DNA of the CDR3: TGTGCCACCAGTGGGGGCTACGAGCAGTACTTC. The V and J genes are TRBV24-1 and TRBJ2-7; no definite D call. Per the germline V gene, CDR1 is KGHDR and CDR2 is SFDVKD. There are 11 residues in the CDR3. V was cut by 5 bases and J by 3 bases, with 4 bases left in between.

This clonotype has more than one count but fewer than ten. V usage is TRBV4-1 and J usage is TRBJ1-1; unclear D gene. Germline values: CDR1 MGHRA, CDR2 YSYEKL. This CDR3 contains 14 residues. The V and J ends lost 0 bases and 1 base respectively, with 6 bases between them. The CDR3 coding sequence is TGCGCCAGCAGCCAAGACAGTGCGAACACTGAAGCTTTCTTT. This codes for CASSQDSANTEAFF.

This clonotype was counted at least ten times. The chain links TRBV29-1 to TRBJ2-5; D is uncertain. This CDR3 has 12 residues. V was cut by 2 bases and J by 2 bases, with 6 bases left in between. Germline V lookup: CDR1 SQVTM, CDR2 ANQGSEA. The CDR3, as DNA: TGCAGCGTTGAACTCTTTCAAGAGACCCAGTACTTC. Residues: CSVELFQETQYF.

This clonotype was observed many times. V and J are TRBV27 and TRBJ1-4; 7 bases agree with TRBD1. Germline V gives CDR1 MNHEY, CDR2 SMNVEV (reference sequence). J gave up 6 bases and V 5 bases, and 9 bases lay outside the gene matches. The CDR3 consists of 15 residues. CDR3 bases: TGTGCCAGCAGTCCAGTAGCAGGGGGATATGAAAAACTGTTTTTT. Its translation is CASSPVAGGYEKLFF.

CDR3 DNA: TGTGCCAGCAGACCCAGAGGACTAGCGGGTGGTGATACGCAGTATTTT. This gives the protein CASRPRGLAGGDTQYF. The rearrangement joins TRBV12-3 or TRBV12-4 to TRBJ2-3, with TRBD2 identical over 11 bases. This CDR3 is built from 16 residues. Losses at the gene ends were 6 bases for V and 6 bases for J; bases not matched to a gene: 11.

This clonotype was detected many times. This CDR3 is CASSPRFSYEQYF. The CDR3, as DNA: TGTGCCAGCAGCCCCCGGTTCTCCTACGAGCAGTACTTC. V usage is TRBV3-1 and J usage is TRBJ2-7; D call uncertain. The CDR3 runs to 13 residues. CDR1 is LGHDT, CDR2 YNNKEL, per germline (reference sequence). V gave up 4 bases and J gave up 0 bases, with 7 bases separating them.

This clonotype was seen only a few times. The chain has TRBV7-8 and TRBJ2-3; D is unclear. Looked up from germline, CDR1 is SGHVS and CDR2 is FQNEAQ. This CDR3 contains 14 residues. The V end lost 3 bases, the J end lost 3 bases, and 10 bases lay between the germline ends. The CDR3 DNA sequence: TGTGCCAGCAGCTTTGTTGTCGATACAGATACGCAGTATTTT. Amino acids: CASSFVVDTDTQYF.

This clonotype occurred a few times. The chain is built from TRBV6-5 and TRBJ2-2; D not resolved. The CDR3 is made up of 15 amino acids. The germline CDR1 and CDR2 sequences are MNHEY and SVGAGI. V was trimmed by 0 bases and J by 2 bases, leaving 7 bases between them. CDR3 loop: CASSYSTQNTGELFF. Written as DNA, the CDR3 is TGTGCCAGCAGTTACTCCACCCAAAACACCGGGGAGCTGTTTTTT.

This clonotype showed up just a few times. This chain connects TRBV29-1 to TRBJ2-5; 9 bases are shared with TRBD1. This CDR3 contains 12 residues. Germline V gene lookup returns CDR1 SQVTM and CDR2 ANQGSEA. J gave up 13 bases and V 3 bases, and 9 bases lay outside the gene matches. CDR3 loop: CSVDQGQGIGYF. In DNA form, the CDR3 reads TGCAGCGTTGACCAGGGACAGGGAATCGGGTACTTC.

V is TRBV30 and J is TRBJ2-1, with D unclear. V lost 3 bases and J 0 bases, leaving 9 bases between the germline ends. The CDR3 has 14 amino acids. The V gene's germline CDR1 is GTSNPN and CDR2 SVGIG (reference sequence). In DNA, the CDR3 is TGTGCCTGGAGCGTAATGGGCTCCTACAATGAGCAGTTCTTC. As protein: CAWSVMGSYNEQFF.

This clonotype was detected a few times. This chain links TRBV29-1 with TRBJ2-1; 8 nucleotides agree with TRBD2. There are 15 residues in the CDR3. In germline, CDR1 is SQVTM, CDR2 ANQGSEA. With V trimmed by 0 bases and J by 4 bases, 5 bases remained unmatched. The CDR3 bases are TGCAGCGTTGAAGATCAAGCGGGGGCTTACAATGAGCAGTTCTTC. Residues: CSVEDQAGAYNEQFF.